One and the same sample provided the 14 T cell receptor beta chains below, sequenced in a study of control samples from healthy donors and cancer patients. Data came from immunoSEQ multiplex PCR; TCRdb stores just in-frame clones and leaves some out. Found here are 120,000 to 150,000 clones, over 85% of them singletons; the top ten hold 5.8%. Sequencing input: blood. The receptors stem from a man younger than 35 in good health.

The chain is built from TRBV11-2 and TRBJ1-2; no definite D call. The germline gives CDR1 SGHAT, CDR2 FQNNGV. V shed 0 bases and J shed 3 bases, with 5 bases lying between them. The CDR3 has 13 residues. In DNA, the CDR3 is TGTGCCAGCAGCTTAGAACTTGACTATGGCTACACCTTC. Translating gives CASSLELDYGYTF.

This rearrangement joins TRBV28 to TRBJ1-1; 9 bases agree with TRBD1. The junction had 7 bases not matched to a gene; V was cut back by 5 bases and J by 3 bases. CDR1 MDHEN and CDR2 SYDVKM come from the germline V gene. The CDR3 has 15 amino acids. DNA of the CDR3: TGTGCCAGCAGTCCACAGGGGGCGGTGGACACTGAAGCTTTCTTT. Its protein is CASSPQGAVDTEAFF.

CDR3 coding DNA: TGTGCCAGCAGCCAAGCTTGGGGCCCTGGGGCCAACGTCCTGACTTTC. Amino acids: CASSQAWGPGANVLTF. The rearrangement links TRBV3-1 (or the pseudogene TRBV3-2) to TRBJ2-6; D might be TRBD1 (5 bases). Trimming pared 1 base from V and 2 bases from J, leaving 9 bases between. The length of the CDR3 is 16 residues. Germline CDR1 is LGHDT and CDR2 is YNNKEL (reference sequence).

The chain joins TRBV28 to TRBJ2-7, with 9 bases fitting TRBD1. Per germline, CDR1 MDHEN and CDR2 SYDVKM. CDR3 size: 16 residues. J gave up 6 bases and V 2 bases, and 11 bases lay outside the gene matches. CDR3 protein: CASSLPRDRELVEQYF. For the CDR3, the DNA is TGTGCCAGCAGTTTACCCCGGGACAGGGAATTAGTCGAGCAGTACTTC.

The CDR3 region has the DNA TGTGCCAGCTCACCAAACTTTGCAGATACGCAGTATTTT. Its protein is CASSPNFADTQYF. The chain recombines TRBV18 with TRBJ2-3, with no clear D. The CDR3 sequence is 13 residues long. V was shortened by 2 bases and J by 4 bases, with 7 bases between the two germline ends. CDR1 is KGHSH and CDR2 is LQKENI in the germline V gene.

The chain has TRBV3-1 (or the pseudogene TRBV3-2) and TRBJ1-5; no clear D. Trimming cost V 0 bases and J 7 bases, with 13 bases left between them. The CDR3 is made up of 15 amino acids. Germline V gene data show CDR1 as LGHDT and CDR2 as YNNKEL (reference sequence). CDR3 residues: CASSQDYRVGQPQHF. CDR3 DNA: TGTGCCAGCAGCCAAGACTACCGGGTGGGACAGCCCCAGCATTTT.

This rearrangement joins TRBV6-2 or TRBV6-3 to TRBJ1-2, with 10 nucleotides matching TRBD1. This CDR3 comprises 15 residues. The germline gives CDR1 MNHEY, CDR2 SVGEGT. V dropped 5 bases and J dropped 3; count of bases not matched to a gene: 6. The CDR3 is CASSPDRGNDYGYTF. The CDR3 DNA reads as TGTGCCAGCAGTCCGGACAGGGGGAATGACTATGGCTACACCTTC.

The chain joins TRBV27 to TRBJ2-3, with D maybe TRBD1 (5 bases). CDR3 length: 16 residues. Germline V gene data show CDR1 as MNHEY and CDR2 as SMNVEV (reference sequence). The germline V and J ends were trimmed by 2 bases and 0 bases, with 12 bases remaining between them. The CDR3 loop is CASSLGHRMSTDTQYF. The CDR3 DNA is TGTGCCAGCAGTTTAGGTCACAGGATGAGCACAGATACGCAGTATTTT.

The chain recombines TRBV9 with TRBJ2-7; D gene uncertain. V was pared by 0 bases and J by 7 bases, with 14 bases between. The CDR3 is 14 residues long. Germline-derived CDR1 and CDR2 are SGDLS and YYNGEE. The CDR3 coding sequence is TGTGCCAGCAGCGTAGTGTCGGCCGGTGGGGAGCAGTACTTC. Translated: CASSVVSAGGEQYF.

This sequence joins TRBV19 and TRBJ2-3; unclear D gene. CDR3 length: 11 amino acids. Trimming took off 10 bases at V and 5 bases at J, with 10 bases between the two ends. The germline V gene has CDR1 LNHDA and CDR2 SQIVND (reference sequence). CDR3 coding DNA: TGTGCCACCATGCAAGGAGATACGCAGTATTTT. It yields the protein CATMQGDTQYF.

The chain is built from TRBV19 and TRBJ1-2, with D possibly matching TRBD1 (5 bases). The V gene lost 5 bases and the J gene lost 4 bases, with 14 bases spanning the gap. CDR1 and CDR2 from the germline V gene are LNHDA and SQIVND (reference sequence). The CDR3 consists of 14 residues. In DNA, the CDR3 is TGTGCCAGTAGTTGGGCAGGGCGAAGCTATGGCTACACCTTC. Translated, it gives CASSWAGRSYGYTF.

This sequence joins TRBV28 and TRBJ1-1; no clear D gene. The CDR3 runs to 15 residues. CDR1 MDHEN and CDR2 SYDVKM come from the germline V gene. Trimming removed 4 bases at V and 0 bases at J, with 12 bases between. CDR3 in DNA: TGTGCCAGCAGTTCCTCCAGGACGGTGAACACTGAAGCTTTCTTT. This sequence encodes CASSSSRTVNTEAFF. Looking up the rest from reference TRBV28 and TRBJ1-1 gives the full variable domain: DVKVTQSSRYLVKRTGEKVFLECVQDMDHENMFWYRQDPGLGLRLIYFSYDVKMKEKGDIPEGYSVSREKKERFSLILESASTNQTSMYLCASSSSRTVNTEAFFGQGTRLTVV.

This chain uses TRBV18 with TRBJ1-6; D is ambiguous. The germline CDR1 and CDR2 sequences are KGHSH and LQKENI. Trimming shortened V by 2 bases and J by 7 bases, and 6 bases separated the two germline ends. The CDR3 contains 13 residues. The DNA of the CDR3 is TGTGCCAGCTCACCAGGGGTCAATTCACCCCTCCACTTT. Translated: CASSPGVNSPLHF.

The chain is built from TRBV14 and TRBJ1-1; D is possibly TRBD1 (5 bases). The CDR3 covers 15 residues. Trimming removed 1 base from V and 1 base from J, with 10 bases in between. In germline, CDR1 is SGHDN, CDR2 FVKESK. The CDR3 DNA reads as TGTGCCAGCAGCCAAGGGGCAGGGCGGAACACTGAAGCTTTCTTT. The encoded protein is CASSQGAGRNTEAFF.